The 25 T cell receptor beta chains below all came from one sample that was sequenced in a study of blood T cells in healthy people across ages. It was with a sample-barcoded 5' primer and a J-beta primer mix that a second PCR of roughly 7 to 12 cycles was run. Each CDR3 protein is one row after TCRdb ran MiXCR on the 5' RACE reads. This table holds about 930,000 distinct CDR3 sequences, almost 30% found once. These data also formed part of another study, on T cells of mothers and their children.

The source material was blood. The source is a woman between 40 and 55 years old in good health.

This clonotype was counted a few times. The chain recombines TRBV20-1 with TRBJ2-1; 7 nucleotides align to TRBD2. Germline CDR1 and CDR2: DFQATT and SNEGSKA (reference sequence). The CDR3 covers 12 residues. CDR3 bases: TGCAGCCCAGCGGGGACCAACAATGAGCAGTTCTTC. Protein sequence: CSPAGTNNEQFF.

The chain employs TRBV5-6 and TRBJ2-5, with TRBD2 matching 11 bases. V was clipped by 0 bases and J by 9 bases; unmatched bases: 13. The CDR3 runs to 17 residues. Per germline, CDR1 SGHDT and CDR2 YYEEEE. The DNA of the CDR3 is TGTGCCAGCAGCTTGGACCCCGAACTAGCGGGGGCGAGGGCCCAGTACTTC. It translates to CASSLDPELAGARAQYF. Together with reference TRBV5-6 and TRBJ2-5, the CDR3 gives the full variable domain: DAGVTQSPTHLIKTRGQQVTLRCSPKSGHDTVSWYQQALGQGPQFIFQYYEEEERQRGNFPDRFSGHQFPNYSSELNVNALLLGDSALYLCASSLDPELAGARAQYFGPGTRLLVL.

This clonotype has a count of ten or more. Written as DNA, the CDR3 is TGTGCCAGCAGCCAAGATCTTGGATCCCAAGAGACCCAGTACTTC. Translated: CASSQDLGSQETQYF. This sequence joins TRBV4-2 and TRBJ2-5; D is unresolved. In germline, CDR1 is LGHNA, CDR2 YNFKEQ. V shed 0 bases and J shed 1 base, with 9 bases lying between them. CDR3 length: 15 amino acids.

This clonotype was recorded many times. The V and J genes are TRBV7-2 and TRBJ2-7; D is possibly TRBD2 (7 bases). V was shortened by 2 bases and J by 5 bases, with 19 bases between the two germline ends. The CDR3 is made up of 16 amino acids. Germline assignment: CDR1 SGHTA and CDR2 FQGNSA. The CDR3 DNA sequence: TGTGCCAGCAGCTTACCCAAGGGGGGGAGATTCGACGAGCAGTACTTC. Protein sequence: CASSLPKGGRFDEQYF. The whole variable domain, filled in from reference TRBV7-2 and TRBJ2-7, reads GAGVSQSPSNKVTEKGKDVELRCDPISGHTALYWYRQSLGQGLEFLIYFQGNSAPDKSGLPSDRFSAERTGGSVSTLTIQRTQQEDSAVYLCASSLPKGGRFDEQYFGPGTRLTVT.

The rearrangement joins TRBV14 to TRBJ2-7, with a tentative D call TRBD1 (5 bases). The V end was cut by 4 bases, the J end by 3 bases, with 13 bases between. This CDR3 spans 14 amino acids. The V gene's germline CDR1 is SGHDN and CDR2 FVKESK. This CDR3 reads CASSLGHEDYEQYF. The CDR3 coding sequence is TGTGCCAGCAGCCTAGGACATGAGGACTACGAGCAGTACTTC.

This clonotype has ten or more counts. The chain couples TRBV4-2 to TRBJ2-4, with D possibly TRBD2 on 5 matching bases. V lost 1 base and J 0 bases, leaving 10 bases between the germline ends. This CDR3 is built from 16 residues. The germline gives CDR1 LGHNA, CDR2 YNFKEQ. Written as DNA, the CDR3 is TGTGCCAGCAGCCAAGTTCGGGATCTAGCCAAAAACATTCAGTACTTC. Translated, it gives CASSQVRDLAKNIQYF.

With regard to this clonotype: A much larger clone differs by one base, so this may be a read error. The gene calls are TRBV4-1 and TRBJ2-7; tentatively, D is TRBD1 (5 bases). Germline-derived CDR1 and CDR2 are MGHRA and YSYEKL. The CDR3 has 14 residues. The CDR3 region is CANSHGRTTYEQYF. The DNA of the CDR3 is TGCGCCAACAGCCACGGGCGGACAACCTACGAGCAGTACTTC.

CDR3 nucleotides: TGTGCCAGCAGCGCAGAACCAACAGGGTCTGGAAACACCATATATTTT. This translates into CASSAEPTGSGNTIYF. This rearrangement joins TRBV9 to TRBJ1-3, with D maybe TRBD1 (6 bases). The length of the CDR3 is 16 residues. The germline V gene encodes CDR1 SGDLS and CDR2 YYNGEE. V gave up 3 bases and J gave up 1 base, with 14 bases separating them.

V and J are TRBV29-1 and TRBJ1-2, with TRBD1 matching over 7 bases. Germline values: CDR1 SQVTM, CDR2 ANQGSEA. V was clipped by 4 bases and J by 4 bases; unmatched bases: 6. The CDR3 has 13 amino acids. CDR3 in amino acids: CSVVVGTAYGYTF. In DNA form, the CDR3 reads TGCAGCGTTGTTGTCGGGACAGCCTATGGCTACACCTTC. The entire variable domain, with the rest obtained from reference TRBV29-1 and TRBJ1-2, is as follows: SAVISQKPSRDICQRGTSLTIQCQVDSQVTMMFWYRQQPGQSLTLIATANQGSEATYESGFVIDKFPISRPNLTFSTLTVSNMSPEDSSIYLCSVVVGTAYGYTFGSGTRLTVV.

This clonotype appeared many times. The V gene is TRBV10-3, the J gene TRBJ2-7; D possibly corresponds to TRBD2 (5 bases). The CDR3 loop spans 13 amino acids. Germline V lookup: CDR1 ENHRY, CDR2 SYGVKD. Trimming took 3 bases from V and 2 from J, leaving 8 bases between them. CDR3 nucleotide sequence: TGTGCCATCAGTGACCCCGGGGCCTACGAGCAGTACTTC. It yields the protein CAISDPGAYEQYF.

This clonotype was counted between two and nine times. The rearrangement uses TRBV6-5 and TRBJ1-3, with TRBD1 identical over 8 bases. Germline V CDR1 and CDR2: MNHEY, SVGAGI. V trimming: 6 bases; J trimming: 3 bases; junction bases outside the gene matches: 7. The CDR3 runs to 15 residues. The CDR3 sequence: CASRIQGAGGNTIYF. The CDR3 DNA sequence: TGTGCCAGCAGAATTCAGGGGGCAGGTGGAAACACCATATATTTT.

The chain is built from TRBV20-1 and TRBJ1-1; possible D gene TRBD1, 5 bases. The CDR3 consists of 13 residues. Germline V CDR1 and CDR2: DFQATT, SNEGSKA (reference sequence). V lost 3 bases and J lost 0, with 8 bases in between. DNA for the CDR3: TGCAGTGCTAGGGGACCGATGAACACTGAAGCTTTCTTT. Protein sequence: CSARGPMNTEAFF.

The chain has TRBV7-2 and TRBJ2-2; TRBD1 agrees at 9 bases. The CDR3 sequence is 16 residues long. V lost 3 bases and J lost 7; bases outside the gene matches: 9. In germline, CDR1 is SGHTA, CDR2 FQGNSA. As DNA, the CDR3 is TGTGCCAGCAGCTTTCACGGGACAGGGTCGGGCGGGGAGCTGTTTTTT. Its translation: CASSFHGTGSGGELFF.

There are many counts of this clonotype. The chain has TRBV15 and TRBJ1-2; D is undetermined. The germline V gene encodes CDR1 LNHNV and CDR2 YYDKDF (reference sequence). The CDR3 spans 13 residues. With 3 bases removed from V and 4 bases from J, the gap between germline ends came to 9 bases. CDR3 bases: TGTGCCACCAGCAGGGGCGGAGGCTATGGCTACACCTTC. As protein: CATSRGGGYGYTF.

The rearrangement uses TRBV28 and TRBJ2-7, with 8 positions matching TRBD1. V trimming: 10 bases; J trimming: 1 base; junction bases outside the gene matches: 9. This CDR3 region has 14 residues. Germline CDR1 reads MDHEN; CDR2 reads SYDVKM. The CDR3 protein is CAIQAGTGSYEQYF. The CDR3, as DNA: TGTGCCATCCAGGCCGGGACAGGATCCTACGAGCAGTACTTC.

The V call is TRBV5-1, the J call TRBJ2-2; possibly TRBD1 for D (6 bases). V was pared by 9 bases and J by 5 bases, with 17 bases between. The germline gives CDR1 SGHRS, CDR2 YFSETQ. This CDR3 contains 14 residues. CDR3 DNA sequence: TGCGCCACCACCCGGGACACTGGAACCGGGGAGCTGTTTTTT. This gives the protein CATTRDTGTGELFF.

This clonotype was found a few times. In nucleotides, the CDR3 is TGCAGCGTTGAAAGTAGCGGGGGATTTGGAGAGCAGTTCTTC. Its protein is CSVESSGGFGEQFF. V usage is TRBV29-1 and J usage is TRBJ2-1; 9 positions agree with TRBD2. CDR1 and CDR2 from the germline V gene are SQVTM and ANQGSEA. The J segment lost 10 bases and the V segment lost 2 bases, leaving 9 bases of the junction unmatched. The CDR3 runs 14 residues.

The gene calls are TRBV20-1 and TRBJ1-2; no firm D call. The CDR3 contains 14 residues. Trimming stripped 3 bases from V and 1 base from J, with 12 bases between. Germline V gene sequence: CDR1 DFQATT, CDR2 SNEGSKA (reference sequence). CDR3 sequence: CSASEGGSNYGYTF. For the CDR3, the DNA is TGCAGTGCTAGTGAGGGTGGGAGTAACTATGGCTACACCTTC.

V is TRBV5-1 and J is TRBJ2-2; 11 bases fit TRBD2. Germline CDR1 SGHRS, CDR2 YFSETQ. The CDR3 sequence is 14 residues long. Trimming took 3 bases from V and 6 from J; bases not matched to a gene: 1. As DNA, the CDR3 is TGCGCCAGCAGCTGGACTAGCGGGTCCGGGGAGCTGTTTTTT. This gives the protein CASSWTSGSGELFF.

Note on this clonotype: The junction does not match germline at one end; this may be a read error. CDR3 in amino acids: CAIGETGTTYEQYF. The DNA for the CDR3 is TGTGCCATCGGTGAAACCGGGACAACCTACGAGCAGTACTTC. The V and J genes are TRBV10-3 and TRBJ2-7, with D possibly being TRBD1 (6 bases). The CDR3 runs 14 residues. The V gene's germline CDR1 is ENHRY and CDR2 SYGVKD.

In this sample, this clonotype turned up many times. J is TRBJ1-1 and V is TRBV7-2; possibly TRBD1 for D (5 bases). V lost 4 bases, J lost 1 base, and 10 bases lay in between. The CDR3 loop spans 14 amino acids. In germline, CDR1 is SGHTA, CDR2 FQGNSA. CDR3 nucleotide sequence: TGTGCCAGCAGCTCGGGACGGCCGAACACTGAAGCTTTCTTT. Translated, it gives CASSSGRPNTEAFF.

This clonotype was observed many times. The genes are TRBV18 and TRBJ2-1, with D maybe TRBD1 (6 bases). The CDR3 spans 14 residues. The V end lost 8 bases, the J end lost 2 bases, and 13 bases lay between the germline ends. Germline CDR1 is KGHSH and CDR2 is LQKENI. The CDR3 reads CASTPQGPYNEQFF. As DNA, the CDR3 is TGTGCCAGCACCCCGCAGGGGCCCTACAATGAGCAGTTCTTC.

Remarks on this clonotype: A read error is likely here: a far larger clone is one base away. The CDR3 here is CASSLAGELVF. In DNA, the CDR3 is TGTGCCAGCAGTTTAGCCGGGGAGCTGGTTTTT. This rearrangement joins TRBV28 to TRBJ2-2; D possibly corresponds to TRBD2 (5 bases). Germline V gives CDR1 MDHEN, CDR2 SYDVKM. The CDR3 is made up of 11 amino acids.

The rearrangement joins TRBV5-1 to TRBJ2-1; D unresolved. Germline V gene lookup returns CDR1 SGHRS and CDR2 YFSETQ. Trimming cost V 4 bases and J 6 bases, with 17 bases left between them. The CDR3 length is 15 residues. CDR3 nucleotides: TGCGCCAGCAGCCTTGAGTTCAGTTCTGGCAATGAGCAGTTCTTC. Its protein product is CASSLEFSSGNEQFF.

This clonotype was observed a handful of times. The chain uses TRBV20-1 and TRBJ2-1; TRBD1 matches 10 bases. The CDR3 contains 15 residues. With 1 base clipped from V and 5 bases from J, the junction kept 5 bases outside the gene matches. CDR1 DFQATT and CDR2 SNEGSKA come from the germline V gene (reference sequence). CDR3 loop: CSARGDRGTNNEQFF. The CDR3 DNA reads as TGCAGTGCTAGAGGGGACAGGGGCACAAACAATGAGCAGTTCTTC.